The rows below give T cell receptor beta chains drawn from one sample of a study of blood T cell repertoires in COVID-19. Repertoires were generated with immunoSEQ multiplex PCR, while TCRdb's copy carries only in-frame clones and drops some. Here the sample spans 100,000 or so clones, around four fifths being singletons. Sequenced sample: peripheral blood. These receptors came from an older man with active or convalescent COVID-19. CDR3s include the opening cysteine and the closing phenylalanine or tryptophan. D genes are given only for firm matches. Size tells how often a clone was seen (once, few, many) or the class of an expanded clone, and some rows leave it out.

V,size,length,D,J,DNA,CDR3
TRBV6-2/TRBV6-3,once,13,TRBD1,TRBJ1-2,TGTGCCAGCAGTCCCGGACAGGGGTTTGGCTACACCTTC,CASSPGQGFGYTF
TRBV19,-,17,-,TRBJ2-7,TGTGCCAGTAGTATCAGGGTGGGGCAGGGGAGCTCCTACGAGCAGTACTTC,CASSIRVGQGSSYEQYF
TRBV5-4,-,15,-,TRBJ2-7,TGTGCCAGCAGCTTGGACTCCGGGAGCTCCTACGAGCAGTACTTC,CASSLDSGSSYEQYF
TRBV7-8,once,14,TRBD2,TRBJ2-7,TGTGCCAGCAGCTCTAGCGGGGGGAATTACGAGCAGTACTTC,CASSSSGGNYEQYF
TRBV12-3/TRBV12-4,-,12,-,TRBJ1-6,TGTGCCAGCAGTCTAAATAATTCACCCCTCCACTTT,CASSLNNSPLHF
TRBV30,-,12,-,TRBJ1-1,TGTGCCGGGCTGTCCAGGAACACTGAAGCTTTCTTT,CAGLSRNTEAFF
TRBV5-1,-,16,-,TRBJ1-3,TGCGCCAGCAGCTTGGGGACGGGAAGCTCTGGAAACACCATATATTTT,CASSLGTGSSGNTIYF
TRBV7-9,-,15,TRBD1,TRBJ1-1,TGTGCCAGCAGCCCCCGGACAGGGGTTAACACTGAAGCTTTCTTT,CASSPRTGVNTEAFF
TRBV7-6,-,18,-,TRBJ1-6,TGTGCCAGCAGCTTTCTATACAGGATATTTCCCTATAATTCACCCCTCCACTTT,CASSFLYRIFPYNSPLHF
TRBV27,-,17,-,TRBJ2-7,TGTGCCAGCAGTTTATACGGGACTAGGACAGGGGTATACGAGCAGTACTTC,CASSLYGTRTGVYEQYF
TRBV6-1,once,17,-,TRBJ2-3,TGTGCCAGCAGTGAGAGGTGGCCGGGAGATTGGACAGATACGCAGTATTTT,CASSERWPGDWTDTQYF
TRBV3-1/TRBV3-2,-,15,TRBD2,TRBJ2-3,TGTGCCAGCAGCCAAGGGCCCCTAGCGGGGGATACGCAGTATTTT,CASSQGPLAGDTQYF
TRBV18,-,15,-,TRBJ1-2,TGTGCCAGCTCACCCCCGGGGGGGACGGACTATGGCTACACCTTC,CASSPPGGTDYGYTF
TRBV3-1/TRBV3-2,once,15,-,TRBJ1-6,TGTGCCAGCAGCCAAGACAGGATCTCGGCTCGATCCCTCCACTTT,CASSQDRISARSLHF
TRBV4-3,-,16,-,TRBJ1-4,TGCGCCAGCAGCCAAGAATGGAGTTCAACTAATGAAAAACTGTTTTTT,CASSQEWSSTNEKLFF
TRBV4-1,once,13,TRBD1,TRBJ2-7,TGCGCCAGCAGCCACGGGACAGCCTACGAGCAGTACTTC,CASSHGTAYEQYF
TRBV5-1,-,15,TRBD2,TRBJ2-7,TGCGCCAGCACCCCCAGGCCGCGGGAGCACCACGAGCAGTACTTC,CASTPRPREHHEQYF
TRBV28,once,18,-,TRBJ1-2,TGTGCCAGCAGTTTAAGCAGGGTGGGATCTCTTTCCGTAGATGGCTACACCTTC,CASSLSRVGSLSVDGYTF
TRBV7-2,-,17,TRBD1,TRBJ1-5,TGTGCCAGCAGCTTACGACAGGGAGCTGTGGTCAATCAGCCCCAGCATTTT,CASSLRQGAVVNQPQHF
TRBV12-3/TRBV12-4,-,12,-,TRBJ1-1,TGTGCCAGCAGTTTGGAGGGGACTGAAGCTTTCTTT,CASSLEGTEAFF
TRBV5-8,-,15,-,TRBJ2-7,TGTGCCAGCAGCGCTGATGCGGGGACAGACTACGAGCAGTACTTC,CASSADAGTDYEQYF
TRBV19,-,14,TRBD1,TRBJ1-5,TGTGCCAGTAGCCCGGGACAGGTCAATCAGCCCCAGCATTTT,CASSPGQVNQPQHF
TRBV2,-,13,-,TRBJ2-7,TGTGCCAGCAGTGACAGGGGAAACCACGAGCAGTACTTC,CASSDRGNHEQYF
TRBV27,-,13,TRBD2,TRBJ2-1,TGTGCCAGCAGTTTACGGCTAGCGGAAGAGCAGTTCTTC,CASSLRLAEEQFF
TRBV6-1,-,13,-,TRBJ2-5,TGTGCCAGCAGTGAACACAACGGGGAGACCCAGTACTTC,CASSEHNGETQYF
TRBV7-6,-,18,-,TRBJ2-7,TGTGCCAGCAGCTTAGACCCGGCTAGCCCCAAGAGCTCCTACGAGCAGTACTTC,CASSLDPASPKSSYEQYF
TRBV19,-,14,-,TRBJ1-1,TGTGCCAGTACCCTCGGAGCAGCTGTTACTGAAGCTTTCTTT,CASTLGAAVTEAFF
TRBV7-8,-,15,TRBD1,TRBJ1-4,TGTGCCAGCAGCCAGGATGAGGGGGCAGGTGAAAAACTGTTTTTT,CASSQDEGAGEKLFF
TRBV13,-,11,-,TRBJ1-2,TGTGCCAGCAGTCTCGAGAGTGGCTACACCTTC,CASSLESGYTF
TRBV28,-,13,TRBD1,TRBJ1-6,TGTGCCACCCTGGACAGGCCAAATTCACCCCTCCACTTT,CATLDRPNSPLHF
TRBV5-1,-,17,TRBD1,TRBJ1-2,TGCGCCAGCACCCCGGGACAGGGGGCTCTAACTAACTATGGCTACACCTTC,CASTPGQGALTNYGYTF
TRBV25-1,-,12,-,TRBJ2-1,TGTGCCAGCAGTACCTGGGCGAATGAGCAGTTCTTC,CASSTWANEQFF
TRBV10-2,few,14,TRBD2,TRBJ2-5,TGCGCCAGCACCGGGACTAGCGGGAGAGAGACCCAGTACTTC,CASTGTSGRETQYF
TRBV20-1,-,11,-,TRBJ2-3,TGCAGTCCCCCGGAGGCAGATACGCAGTATTTT,CSPPEADTQYF
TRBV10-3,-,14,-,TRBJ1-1,TGTGCCATCGGGGTTACAGGGAGGAACACTGAAGCTTTCTTT,CAIGVTGRNTEAFF
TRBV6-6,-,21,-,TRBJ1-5,TGTGCCAGCAGCTATCAAATAGCCCCTACGGGGGGGACGAGACGCAATCAGCCCCAGCATTTT,CASSYQIAPTGGTRRNQPQHF
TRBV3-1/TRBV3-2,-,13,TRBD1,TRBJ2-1,TGTGCCAGCAGCCAGGACAGGGGCTGGGAGCAGTTCTTC,CASSQDRGWEQFF
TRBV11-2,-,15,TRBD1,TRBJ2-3,TGTGCCAGCAGCTACCAGGGACAGTTAACAGATACGCAGTATTTT,CASSYQGQLTDTQYF
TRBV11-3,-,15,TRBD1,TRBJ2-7,TGTGCCAGCAGCTTTTCACCGGGACAGGGATCCGAGCAGTACTTC,CASSFSPGQGSEQYF
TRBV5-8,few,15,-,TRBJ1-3,TGTGCCAGCAGCCCAGGGCGGACCCAAGGAAACACCATATATTTT,CASSPGRTQGNTIYF
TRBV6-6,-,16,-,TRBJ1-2,TGTGCCAGCAGTTACGAGACAGGAAGGGGGTCGAATGGCTACACCTTC,CASSYETGRGSNGYTF
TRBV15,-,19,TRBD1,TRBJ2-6,TGTGCCACCAGCAGCAAAGACGGGACAGGGACCGCTGGGGCCAACGTCCTGACTTTC,CATSSKDGTGTAGANVLTF
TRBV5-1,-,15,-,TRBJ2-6,TGCGCCAGCAGCCCGAGTACCTCTGGGGCCAACGTCCTGACTTTC,CASSPSTSGANVLTF
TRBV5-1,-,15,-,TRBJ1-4,TGCGCCAGCAGCAGTGGTCTTTACGGAGTGGAAAAACTGTTTTTT,CASSSGLYGVEKLFF
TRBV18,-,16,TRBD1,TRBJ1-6,TGTGCCAGCTCACCACTCCCCGGGACAGGGGAATCACCCCTCCACTTT,CASSPLPGTGESPLHF
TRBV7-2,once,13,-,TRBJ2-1,TGTGCCAGCGGCTGGACTTACCAGAATGAGCAGTTCTTC,CASGWTYQNEQFF
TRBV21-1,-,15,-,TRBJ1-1,TGTGCCAGCAGCAAAGCGGGTCAGGGAAATACTGAAGCTTTCTTT,CASSKAGQGNTEAFF
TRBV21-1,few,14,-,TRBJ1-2,TGTGCCAGCAGCAAAGAAGCGCTGAGACAGGGTATCACCTTC,CASSKEALRQGITF
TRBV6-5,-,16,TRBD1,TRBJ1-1,TGTGCCAGCAGTTCGCCTGCTAGGACAGGGAACACTGAAGCTTTCTTT,CASSSPARTGNTEAFF
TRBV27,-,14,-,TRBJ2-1,TGTGCCAGCAGTTTAAAAACTAGATACAATGAGCAGTTCTTC,CASSLKTRYNEQFF
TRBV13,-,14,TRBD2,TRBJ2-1,TGTGCCAGCAGCTTAAAGCGGGGGGTGAATGAGCAGTTCTTC,CASSLKRGVNEQFF
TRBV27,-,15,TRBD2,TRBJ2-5,TGTGCCAGCAGCCGGCTAGCGGTGGGACAAGAGACCCAGTACTTC,CASSRLAVGQETQYF
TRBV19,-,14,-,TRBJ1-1,TGTGCCAGTAGAGTTAGACAGCTGAACACTGAAGCTTTCTTT,CASRVRQLNTEAFF
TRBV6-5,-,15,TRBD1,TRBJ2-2,TGTGCCAGCAGGGGCGACAGGGGGCCGTCAGGGGAGCTGTTTTTT,CASRGDRGPSGELFF
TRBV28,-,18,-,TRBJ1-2,TGTGCCAGCAGTTTACCTGCAGGTGAGTACTTCGTTAGCTATGGCTACACCTTC,CASSLPAGEYFVSYGYTF
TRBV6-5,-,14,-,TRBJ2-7,TGTGCCAGCAGTTACCGGAGGCGCCCCTACGAGCAGTACTTC,CASSYRRRPYEQYF
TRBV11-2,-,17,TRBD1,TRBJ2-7,TGTGCCAGCAGCTTAGGAGGACAGGGGTTAGGCTCCTACGAGCAGTACTTC,CASSLGGQGLGSYEQYF
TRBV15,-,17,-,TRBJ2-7,TGTGCCACCAGCAGAGATCGGCCCGCAGGGGAGTACTACGAGCAGTACTTC,CATSRDRPAGEYYEQYF
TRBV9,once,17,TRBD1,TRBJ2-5,TGTGCCAGCAGCCCCTCCTTGTGGACAGGGCTCCAAGAGACCCAGTACTTC,CASSPSLWTGLQETQYF
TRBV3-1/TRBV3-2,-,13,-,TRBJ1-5,TGTGCCAGCAGCCCCTTGGGAGTTCAGCCCCAGCATTTT,CASSPLGVQPQHF